The next 28 T cell receptor beta chains were all read from a single sample in a study of cytomegalovirus exposure and HLA in healthy donors (dated by TCRdb to 2016 to 2017). To prepare the library, the immunoSEQ multiplex PCR assay was applied. Held by TCRdb, this immuneACCESS table contains in-frame sequences only and omits some clones. Under half of the omission traces to an unresolved V gene where checked; the cause of the rest is unknown. This sample lists approximately 120,000 clones; roughly 95% were detected once. The ten largest account for 1.5% to 2% of the sample. What was sequenced was PBMCs. The receptors originated from a young man in good health and CMV-seronegative.

The V call is TRBV6-1, the J call TRBJ2-1, with 7 bases lining up with TRBD1. With V trimmed by 8 bases and J by 15 bases, 10 bases remained unmatched. CDR1 and CDR2 (germline): MNHNS, SASEGT. The CDR3 loop spans 11 amino acids. The CDR3 loop reads CASGDRALGFF. DNA for the CDR3: TGTGCCAGCGGGGACAGAGCCCTAGGGTTCTTC.

The V call is TRBV10-3, the J call TRBJ2-3; no clear D gene. CDR1 is ENHRY, CDR2 SYGVKD, per germline. The length of the CDR3 is 13 residues. V was pared by 1 base and J by 2 bases, with 4 bases between. This chain's CDR3 is CAISEYYTDTQYF. DNA for the CDR3: TGTGCCATCAGTGAGTACTACACAGATACGCAGTATTTT.

The chain combines TRBV6-1 with TRBJ2-5; 12 positions agree with TRBD2. The germline CDR1 and CDR2 sequences are MNHNS and SASEGT. The CDR3 runs to 17 residues. V shed 1 base and J 5 bases; nucleotides not matched to a gene: 8. The CDR3 protein is CASSEGGLAGGRETQYF. In nucleotides, the CDR3 is TGTGCCAGCAGTGAAGGGGGTCTAGCGGGAGGGCGGGAGACCCAGTACTTC.

The chain joins TRBV6-5 to TRBJ2-1, with D possibly matching TRBD2 (6 bases). Looked up from germline, CDR1 is MNHEY and CDR2 is SVGAGI. The CDR3 has 15 amino acids. V lost 2 bases and J 10 bases, leaving 18 bases between the germline ends. CDR3 sequence reads: CASSYQKQRAREQFF. The CDR3 coding sequence is TGTGCCAGCAGTTACCAGAAACAGCGGGCCCGCGAGCAGTTCTTC.

The chain links TRBV9 to TRBJ1-2; D is uncertain. V was trimmed by 0 bases and J by 3 bases, leaving 6 bases between them. From germline, CDR1 is SGDLS and CDR2 YYNGEE. CDR3 length: 13 residues. The CDR3, as DNA: TGTGCCAGCAGCGTAGGTCAGGACTATGGCTACACCTTC. Translation gives CASSVGQDYGYTF.

The chain joins TRBV6-5 to TRBJ1-2; 7 bases agree with TRBD1. CDR1 is MNHEY, CDR2 SVGAGI, per germline. CDR3 length: 14 residues. Unmatched junction bases numbered 7, after V lost 6 bases and J lost 3 bases. CDR3 loop: CASSRRDSYYGYTF. Here the CDR3 DNA reads TGTGCCAGCAGCCGTCGGGACAGCTACTATGGCTACACCTTC.

This sequence joins TRBV5-1 and TRBJ2-7; no clear D. CDR1 is SGHRS, CDR2 YFSETQ, per germline. This CDR3 is built from 11 residues. The V end lost 5 bases, the J end lost 3 bases, and 6 bases lay between the germline ends. The CDR3 DNA reads as TGCGCCAGCAGGGCAAACTACGAGCAGTACTTC. It encodes CASRANYEQYF.

The V gene is TRBV7-9, the J gene TRBJ2-2; 7 bases map to TRBD1. Germline CDR1 is SEHNR and CDR2 is FQNEAQ (reference sequence). J lost 2 bases, V lost 0 bases, and 9 bases had no gene match. The CDR3 runs 18 residues. CDR3 loop: CASSLASNRDSNTGELFF. CDR3 nucleotides: TGTGCCAGCAGCTTAGCGAGCAACCGGGACAGTAACACCGGGGAGCTGTTTTTT.

The V gene is TRBV4-3, the J gene TRBJ1-2; perhaps TRBD1 as D (5 bases). Germline CDR1 reads LGHNA; CDR2 reads YSLEER. CDR3 length: 16 amino acids. V was pared by 0 bases and J by 2 bases, with 13 bases between. The CDR3 DNA follows: TGCGCCAGCAGCCAAGATGAGCGGGGCCGAAACTATGGCTACACCTTC. This codes for CASSQDERGRNYGYTF.

The CDR3 region is CASSLEQGRTTNEKLFF. CDR3 DNA: TGTGCCAGCAGTTTAGAACAGGGTAGGACAACTAATGAAAAACTGTTTTTT. This rearrangement joins TRBV28 to TRBJ1-4, with D possibly TRBD1 on 6 matching bases. Germline lookup yields CDR1 MDHEN and CDR2 SYDVKM. V dropped 2 bases and J dropped 0 bases, with 13 bases sitting between them. This CDR3 comprises 17 residues.

The J gene is TRBJ1-2, the V gene TRBV5-1, with D tentatively TRBD1 (5 bases). In germline, CDR1 is SGHRS, CDR2 YFSETQ. V gave up 0 bases and J gave up 0 bases, with 12 bases separating them. This CDR3 has 16 amino acids. CDR3: CASSLAQGRANYGYTF. The CDR3 DNA is TGCGCCAGCAGCTTGGCCCAGGGCAGAGCTAACTATGGCTACACCTTC.

The chain employs TRBV6-1 and TRBJ2-7, with TRBD1 matching 10 bases. J was trimmed by 3 bases and V by 8 bases; bases with no gene match: 7. This CDR3 comprises 14 residues. Germline CDR1 reads MNHNS; CDR2 reads SASEGT. The CDR3 DNA is TGTGCCAGCGAGGACAGGGGGTTTAACTACGAGCAGTACTTC. It translates to CASEDRGFNYEQYF.

The V and J genes are TRBV9 and TRBJ2-1, with TRBD2 matching over 7 bases. The V gene end was trimmed by 0 bases and the J gene end by 6 bases; junction bases not matched to a gene: 6. CDR1 is SGDLS, CDR2 YYNGEE, per germline. CDR3 size: 15 residues. The CDR3 DNA reads as TGTGCCAGCAGCGTAGTTGGCGGGAGAAGCAATGAGCAGTTCTTC. It encodes CASSVVGGRSNEQFF.

The J gene is TRBJ2-3, the V gene TRBV19; D remains ambiguous. Between the trimmed V and J ends, which lost 4 bases and 2 bases, there was a span of 13 bases. The CDR3 runs to 15 residues. Looked up from germline, CDR1 is LNHDA and CDR2 is SQIVND (reference sequence). Here the CDR3 DNA reads TGTGCCAGTAGTAGGATAACCGAGGACACAGATACGCAGTATTTT. Protein: CASSRITEDTDTQYF.

The count of this clone is one. The rearrangement joins TRBV23-1 to TRBJ1-4; D is unresolved. TRBV23-1 is noted as an ORF with a role that remains uncertain. Between the trimmed V and J ends, which lost 4 bases and 3 bases, there was a span of 9 bases. The CDR3 extends over 14 amino acids. The CDR3 sequence is CASSLGRSNEKLFF. The CDR3, as DNA: TGCGCCAGCAGTCTGGGCCGGTCTAATGAAAAACTGTTTTTT.

The V and J genes are TRBV28 and TRBJ1-4, with TRBD1 as a possible D gene (5 bases). This CDR3 contains 14 residues. Trimming shortened V by 7 bases and J by 8 bases, and 17 bases separated the two germline ends. Germline V gene data show CDR1 as MDHEN and CDR2 as SYDVKM. The CDR3 reads CASTPTATPEKLFF. Here the CDR3 DNA reads TGTGCCAGCACCCCGACAGCAACCCCCGAAAAACTGTTTTTT.

This CDR3 is CASSPDKIGVYEQYF. Written as DNA, the CDR3 is TGTGCCAGCAGCCCGGACAAAATTGGGGTCTACGAGCAGTACTTC. The V gene is TRBV7-2, the J gene TRBJ2-7; tentative D call: TRBD1 (5 bases). From germline, CDR1 is SGHTA and CDR2 FQGNSA. This CDR3 has 15 amino acids. Trimming left V 5 bases short and J 3 bases short, with 17 bases between.

The chain combines TRBV5-4 with TRBJ1-1, with no clear D. Germline V gene data show CDR1 as SGHNT and CDR2 as YYREEE (reference sequence). The CDR3 runs 16 residues. V lost 3 bases and J 0 bases, leaving 15 bases between the germline ends. In DNA, the CDR3 is TGTGCCAGCAGCTCCCCCGGGCGGGTGGTGAACACTGAAGCTTTCTTT. Protein product: CASSSPGRVVNTEAFF.

This clone was detected once. V is TRBV7-2 and J is TRBJ2-7, with 7 bases matching TRBD1. The CDR3 totals 15 residues. Germline V gene sequence: CDR1 SGHTA, CDR2 FQGNSA. The J segment lost 4 bases and the V segment lost 2 bases, leaving 8 bases of the junction unmatched. The CDR3 sequence: CASSLTSGGQYEQYF. The CDR3 DNA reads TGTGCCAGCAGCTTAACGTCAGGGGGTCAATACGAGCAGTACTTC. Complete variable domain (other parts from reference TRBV7-2 and TRBJ2-7): GAGVSQSPSNKVTEKGKDVELRCDPISGHTALYWYRQSLGQGLEFLIYFQGNSAPDKSGLPSDRFSAERTGGSVSTLTIQRTQQEDSAVYLCASSLTSGGQYEQYFGPGTRLTVT.

This clone occurred once. The chain combines TRBV5-1 with TRBJ1-2; 8 bases map to TRBD1. The germline V gene has CDR1 SGHRS and CDR2 YFSETQ. Trimming took 2 bases from V and 0 from J; bases not matched to a gene: 6. CDR3 size: 16 residues. CDR3 coding DNA: TGCGCCAGCAGCTTAGGGACAGGAGGAGCTAACTATGGCTACACCTTC. Protein product: CASSLGTGGANYGYTF.

The J gene is TRBJ2-7, the V gene TRBV7-8; no definite D call. CDR1 and CDR2 (germline): SGHVS, FQNEAQ. V lost 5 bases and J 1 base, leaving 6 bases between the germline ends. CDR3 length: 12 residues. CDR3 bases: TGTGCCAGCAGCCCGGTGTCCTACGAGCAGTACTTC. Protein product: CASSPVSYEQYF.

The chain employs TRBV4-2 and TRBJ2-3; 7 nucleotides align to TRBD2. J was trimmed by 3 bases and V by 3 bases; bases with no gene match: 6. CDR3 length equals 15 residues. Germline-derived CDR1 and CDR2 are LGHNA and YNFKEQ. The DNA of the CDR3 is TGTGCCAGCAGCCAGGCGACCGGGGGGACAGATACGCAGTATTTT. As protein: CASSQATGGTDTQYF.

The chain employs TRBV7-9 and TRBJ2-3; 14 positions agree with TRBD2. Looked up from germline, CDR1 is SEHNR and CDR2 is FQNEAQ (reference sequence). Losses at the gene ends were 5 bases for V and 4 bases for J; bases not matched to a gene: 5. This CDR3 has 16 residues. The CDR3 bases are TGTGCCAGCAGCGTGACTAGCGGGAGGGCGGCAGATACGCAGTATTTT. Amino acids: CASSVTSGRAADTQYF. Filled out from reference TRBV7-9 and TRBJ2-3, the complete variable domain reads DTGVSQNPRHKITKRGQNVTFRCDPISEHNRLYWYRQTLGQGPEFLTYFQNEAQLEKSRLLSDRFSAERPKGSFSTLEIQRTEQGDSAMYLCASSVTSGRAADTQYFGPGTRLTVL.

The chain uses TRBV28 and TRBJ1-2; D might be TRBD1 (5 bases). The CDR3 is made up of 16 amino acids. V was clipped by 6 bases and J by 1 base, with 18 bases between them. Per germline, CDR1 MDHEN and CDR2 SYDVKM. This CDR3 is CASRRLESGLNYGYTF. The CDR3 DNA is TGTGCCAGCAGGCGCCTTGAGTCGGGACTTAACTATGGCTACACCTTC.

This chain uses TRBV9 with TRBJ2-7; 14 bases line up with TRBD2. CDR1 and CDR2 from the germline V gene are SGDLS and YYNGEE. This CDR3 has 17 residues. Trimming took 0 bases from V and 4 from J; bases not matched to a gene: 6. The CDR3 loop is CASSVVSTSGRGYEQYF. The CDR3 nucleotides are TGTGCCAGCAGCGTAGTTTCGACTAGCGGGAGGGGATACGAGCAGTACTTC.

This chain joins TRBV20-1 and TRBJ2-1, with D uncertain. Germline lookup yields CDR1 DFQATT and CDR2 SNEGSKA (reference sequence). With 4 bases removed from V and 15 bases from J, the gap between germline ends came to 7 bases. The CDR3 contains 8 residues. In nucleotides, the CDR3 is TGCAGTGCTAAGAGTCTGTTCTTC. Residues: CSAKSLFF.

V usage is TRBV27 and J usage is TRBJ2-7; tentative D call: TRBD2 (5 bases). CDR1 is MNHEY, CDR2 SMNVEV, per germline (reference sequence). The CDR3 is made up of 14 amino acids. The V end lost 2 bases, the J end lost 2 bases, and 10 bases lay between the germline ends. CDR3 nucleotides: TGTGCCAGCAGTTTAGCGTCCGGGACCTACGAGCAGTACTTC. This codes for CASSLASGTYEQYF.

The CDR3 DNA reads as TGTGCCAGCAGTCCTCCGGGACTGACTTCGTACAATGAGCAGTTCTTC. The encoded protein is CASSPPGLTSYNEQFF. The V call is TRBV27, the J call TRBJ2-1, with D perhaps TRBD2 (6 bases). The CDR3 is 16 amino acids. The germline CDR1 and CDR2 sequences are MNHEY and SMNVEV (reference sequence). The V end was cut by 5 bases, the J end by 4 bases, with 18 bases between.